What follows describes a single TCR beta chain. The antigen it binds to is not known. Base qualities are not at hand, and no much larger clone is one base apart. Each collaborating institution followed its own protocols to collect whole blood in K2EDTA tubes. For TCRbeta analysis, collaborators shipped samples in one of three forms: frozen whole blood, isolated PBMCs, or DNA extracted from either of those sample types. This sample stems from a study of blood T cell repertoires in COVID-19 (dated by TCRdb to about 2020). Looking at the study overall: The collaborator samples originated in the United States, Italy and Spain and spanned the acute and convalescent phases of COVID-19. The repertoires were released in a freely available public database meant as a resource for research on the immune response to SARS-CoV-2. Deeply sampled blood TCRbeta repertoires from subjects exposed to, actively infected with, or recovered from COVID-19 were included in the dataset. HLA class I and class II types, where available, came from metadata supplied by the sample provider rather than from assay-based typing. The prospective study material was composed of cDNA or gDNA derived from T cells, B-cell-depleted T cells, or PBMCs. Nearly every sample came with metadata listing a de-identified subject ID, COVID-19 status, age in years and sex. The samples were drawn from the first 160 participants of the ongoing ImmuneRACE study and from 1,254 subjects provided by 6 global collaborators. The paper's findings and limits, for the study overall: The quantity of clinical and demographic metadata differed by source and by participant and was supplied without curation.

TCRbeta CDR3 regions were amplified from genomic DNA by means of the immunoSEQ Assay, a bias-controlled multiplex PCR. In the source study's methods: Within the assay, amplification of reference gene primers was used to estimate how many nucleated cells each sample contained. To quantify the absolute abundance of each unique TCRbeta CDR3 rearrangement, sequence reads were collapsed and filtered. For each sample, productive Simpson clonality was calculated as the square root of Simpson's diversity index over productive rearrangements. TCRdb provides this immuneACCESS table in a form limited to in-frame rearrangements. Some clones are lacking; in checked studies, under half of them reflect an unresolved V gene, and why the rest are absent is not known. That table furnishes V, J and clone size, whereas the DNA furnished D and trimming. Within this sample are about 170,000 clones, with 90% to 95% of them counted one time only. Of the sample, around 0.53% is held by the ten largest clones.

V is clipped by 6 bases and J by 3 bases, and the sequence between their germline boundaries is 24 bases long. Counted from cysteine to phenylalanine, this CDR3 has 17 amino acids. The kept DNA is CDR3 alone, 51 bases in frame from the first base. According to the germline V gene, CDR1 reads SGHAT and CDR2 reads FQNNGV. This sequence originates from a man aged 50-59 years with acute or convalescent COVID-19. Sequenced input: peripheral blood. The V gene is TRBV11-2 and the J gene is TRBJ2-7; the best D guess is TRBD2, with 7 bases matching. The CDR3 protein: CASSRLPRGRALYEQYF. The DNA sequence is given as TGTGCCAGCAGTCGACTCCCTAGGGGGAGGGCCCTCTACGAGCAGTACTTC.